This TCR beta chain was recorded in a study of shared clonotypes between healthy human individuals. Study-level background: The cohort comprised a couple of women and three men. Their ages spanned 18 to 49 years.

Trimming cost V 2 bases and J 0 bases, with 14 bases left between them. CDR3 size: 17 residues. Germline V lookup: CDR1 MNHNS, CDR2 SASEGT. CD45RO-negative, CCR7-positively selected cells formed the naive CD8 fraction, excluding terminally differentiated effector memory CD45RA+ cells. The assay was immunoSEQ multiplex PCR, and TCRdb's table has in-frame clones only and misses some. The table lists over 2,000,000 clones, 90% to 95% of them singletons. This TCR came from a man younger than 30 in good health. Some clones in this sample may be carry-over from other donors' samples. The chain combines TRBV6-1 with TRBJ2-1, with D maybe TRBD2 (5 bases). The sample consisted of naive CD8+ T cells from PBMCs. The CDR3 DNA reads TGTGCCAGCAGTGAATTGACCGCTGGGAGCTCCTACAATGAGCAGTTCTTC. It translates to CASSELTAGSSYNEQFF.